This T cell receptor (beta chain) was documented in a study of blood T cell repertoires in COVID-19. Study-wide background: T cells, B-cell-depleted T cells, or PBMCs provided the cDNA or gDNA that served as material.

TCRdb keeps only in-frame clones here, not all; method: immunoSEQ multiplex PCR. The sample carries under 300,000 clones, over 75% recorded once. What was sequenced was peripheral blood. The receptor's source is a middle-aged woman who had recovered from COVID-19.

In DNA, the CDR3 is TGTGCCAGCAGTAAAGGACTAGCATTGGTCCAAGAGACCCAGTACTTC. Amino acids: CASSKGLALVQETQYF. The chain links TRBV6-2 or TRBV6-3 to TRBJ2-5; TRBD2 agrees at 8 bases. Germline V lookup: CDR1 MNHEY, CDR2 SVGEGT. This CDR3 is 16 amino acids long. V was clipped by 5 bases and J by 1 base; unmatched bases: 9.